This record looks at one T cell receptor beta chain sequence and its context. Its antigen remains unknown. The germline gives CDR1 SEHNR, CDR2 FQNEAQ (reference sequence). This CDR3 region has 13 residues. With V trimmed by 7 bases and J by 3 bases, 2 bases remained unmatched. The second PCR ran about 6 to 11 cycles with a sample-barcoded 5' primer and J-beta primers. Every molecule of cDNA carried a tag from a template-switch adaptor with 12 random nucleotides. Each CDR3 protein gets one entry after TCRdb re-called the 5' RACE reads with MiXCR. Among around 940,000 distinct CDR3 sequences listed, about 51% were seen once. These data originate in a study of blood T cells in healthy people across ages. Study results and limitations: Total diversity from one million sequenced T cells was likely underestimated. Percentage of naive T cells showed a strong correlation with TCR beta diversity. Measured against age, TCR beta diversity per million T cells decreased in a roughly linear manner.

This chain uses TRBV7-9 with TRBJ2-3; 9 bases match TRBD1. Sequenced: blood. The clonotype was recovered from an older woman in good health. The CDR3 loop is CASMTGGTDTQYF. Written as DNA, the CDR3 is TGTGCCAGCATGACAGGGGGTACAGATACGCAGTATTTT.